The clone carrying this T cell receptor (beta chain) turned up a few times. Its antigen remains unidentified. TCRdb used MiXCR to reprocess the reads, holding one entry per CDR3 protein. The sample consists of about 340,000 distinct CDR3 sequences, 25% to 35% of them appearing once. The data were taken from a study of T cell repertoires in cytomegalovirus infection. Study as a whole: CMV infection and matching HLA type were both indicated by public TCR beta signatures.

This clonotype was sampled from a human donor in good health (CMV status not recorded). Some clones in this sample may be carry-over from other donors' samples. The sequencing here drew on cultured PBMCs, taken from culture after CMV antigen stimulation.

CDR3 amino acids: CASRLDRQVQPQHF. CDR3 DNA sequence: TGTGCCAGTAGGCTGGACCGGCAAGTCCAGCCCCAGCATTTT. This chain uses TRBV19 with TRBJ1-5, with D hard to call. CDR3 size: 14 residues. Trimming shortened V by 6 bases and J by 7 bases, and 16 bases separated the two germline ends. Looked up from germline, CDR1 is LNHDA and CDR2 is SQIVND (reference sequence). The full variable domain, in which reference TRBV19 and TRBJ1-5 provide the parts outside the CDR3, is DGGITQSPKYLFRKEGQNVTLSCEQNLNHDAMYWYRQDPGQGLRLIYYSQIVNDFQKGDIAEGYSVSREKKESFPLTVTSAQKNPTAFYLCASRLDRQVQPQHFGDGTRLSIL.